This T cell receptor beta chain was obtained from a study of cytomegalovirus exposure and HLA in healthy donors. On this clone: No antigen is known for it.

The study's findings and limits: Accounts indicate the classifier identified cytomegalovirus status with strong specificity and sensitivity.

V lost 5 bases, J lost 2 bases, and 15 bases stayed unmatched. CDR1 is MNHEY, CDR2 SMNVEV, per germline (reference sequence). CDR3 length: 18 residues. 60 Vbeta and 13 Jbeta primers were used in PCR. Data came from immunoSEQ multiplex PCR; TCRdb stores just in-frame clones and leaves some out. The sample lists some 180,000 clones; 81% were seen once. Sequencing was done on a sample of PBMCs. The genes are TRBV27 and TRBJ1-5, with 7 bases that match TRBD1. The TCR sequence derives from a man aged 40-55 years in good health and CMV-seropositive. The CDR3 DNA reads TGTGCCAGCAGTGAGACGCCGGTGGGACAGCAACGCAATCAGCCCCAGCATTTT. Translation: CASSETPVGQQRNQPQHF.